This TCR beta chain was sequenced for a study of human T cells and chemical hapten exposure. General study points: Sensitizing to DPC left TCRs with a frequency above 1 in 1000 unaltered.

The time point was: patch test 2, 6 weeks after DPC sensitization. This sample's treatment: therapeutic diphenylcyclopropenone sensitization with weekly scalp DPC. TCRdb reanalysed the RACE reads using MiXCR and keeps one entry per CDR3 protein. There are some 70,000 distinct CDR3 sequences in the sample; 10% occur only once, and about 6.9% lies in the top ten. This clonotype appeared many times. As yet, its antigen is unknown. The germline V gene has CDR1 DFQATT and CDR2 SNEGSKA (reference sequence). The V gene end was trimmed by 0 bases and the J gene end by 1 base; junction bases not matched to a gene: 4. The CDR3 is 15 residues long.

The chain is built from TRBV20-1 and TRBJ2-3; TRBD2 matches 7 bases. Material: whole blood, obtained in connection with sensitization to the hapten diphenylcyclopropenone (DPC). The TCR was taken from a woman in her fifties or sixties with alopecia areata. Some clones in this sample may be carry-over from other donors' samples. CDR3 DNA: TGCAGTGCTAGAGATTGGGGAGGGGGCACAGATACGCAGTATTTT. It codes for CSARDWGGGTDTQYF.